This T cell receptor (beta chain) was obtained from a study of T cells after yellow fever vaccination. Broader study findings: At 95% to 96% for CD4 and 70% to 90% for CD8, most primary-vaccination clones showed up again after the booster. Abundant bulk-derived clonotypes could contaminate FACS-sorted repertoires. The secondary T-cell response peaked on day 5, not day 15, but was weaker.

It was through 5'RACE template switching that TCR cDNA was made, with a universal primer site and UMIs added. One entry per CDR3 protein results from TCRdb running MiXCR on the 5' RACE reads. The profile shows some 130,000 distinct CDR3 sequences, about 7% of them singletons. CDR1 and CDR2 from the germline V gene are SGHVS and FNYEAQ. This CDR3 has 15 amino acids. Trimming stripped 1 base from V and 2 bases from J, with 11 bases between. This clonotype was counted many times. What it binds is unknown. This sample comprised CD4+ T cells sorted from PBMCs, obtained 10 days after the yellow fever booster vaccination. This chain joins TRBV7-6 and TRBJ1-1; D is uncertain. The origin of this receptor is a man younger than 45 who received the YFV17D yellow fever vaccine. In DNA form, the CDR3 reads TGTGCCAGCAGCTTAGAATCCGGGGTAAACACTGAAGCTTTCTTT. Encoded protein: CASSLESGVNTEAFF.